The 6 T cell receptor beta chains in this list originate from one sample, sequenced in a study of T cells after yellow fever vaccination. TCRdb passed the 5' RACE reads through MiXCR, listing each CDR3 protein once. The top ten clones hold 2.5% of a sample with approximately 120,000 distinct CDR3 sequences, around 7.7% of them seen once. This sample comprised CD4+ T cells sorted from PBMCs, obtained 9 to 11 days after the first yellow fever vaccination. The receptors derive from a man younger than 30 who received the YFV17D yellow fever vaccine.

With respect to this clonotype: A read error may produce the germline difference seen at one junction end. In DNA form, the CDR3 reads TGCGACAGCAGCCAAGAGCAGGGTACGAACACCGGGGAGCTGTTTTTT. The encoded protein is CDSSQEQGTNTGELFF. The rearrangement uses TRBV4-3 and TRBJ2-2, with D maybe TRBD1 (5 bases). The CDR3 is 16 amino acids. CDR1 and CDR2 from the germline V gene are LGHNA and YSLEER.

This clonotype was observed many times. This chain joins TRBV5-1 and TRBJ2-3; perhaps TRBD2 as D (5 bases). CDR1 and CDR2 (germline): SGHRS, YFSETQ. CDR3 length: 12 amino acids. Trimming stripped 1 base from V and 6 bases from J, with 6 bases between. CDR3 residues: CASSLPGDTQYF. The CDR3 nucleotides read TGCGCCAGCAGCTTGCCGGGGGATACGCAGTATTTT.

The table lists this clonotype with many counts. V usage is TRBV25-1 and J usage is TRBJ2-4; 9 bases line up with TRBD1. CDR3 length: 15 residues. Germline V lookup: CDR1 MGHDK, CDR2 SYGVNS. The V segment lost 3 bases and the J segment 4 bases; nucleotides outside the gene matches: 4. The chain's CDR3 is CASSEGGTGKNIQYF. DNA of the CDR3: TGTGCCAGCAGTGAGGGTGGGACAGGGAAAAACATTCAGTACTTC.

The sample holds many counts of this clonotype. This chain joins TRBV7-3 and TRBJ2-1; D is unresolved. V was pared by 0 bases and J by 5 bases, with 17 bases between. This CDR3 comprises 17 residues. Per germline, CDR1 SGHTA and CDR2 FQGTGA. The CDR3 loop reads CASSLTSVGSANNEQFF. The CDR3, as DNA: TGTGCCAGCAGCTTAACGTCAGTGGGTTCGGCAAACAATGAGCAGTTCTTC. Full variable domain (remainder filled in from reference TRBV7-3 and TRBJ2-1): GAGVSQTPSNKVTEKGKYVELRCDPISGHTALYWYRQSLGQGPEFLIYFQGTGAADDSGLPNDRFFAVRPEGSVSTLKIQRTERGDSAVYLCASSLTSVGSANNEQFFGPGTRLTVL.

This clonotype was recorded at least ten times. The rearrangement links TRBV7-9 to TRBJ2-3; D gene uncertain. The CDR3 extends over 12 amino acids. The ends were cut back, 4 bases at V and 6 bases at J, with 8 bases in the middle. Per the germline V gene, CDR1 is SEHNR and CDR2 is FQNEAQ (reference sequence). DNA of the CDR3: TGTGCCAGCAGCTCGGATCAGGATACGCAGTATTTT. It codes for CASSSDQDTQYF.

The table lists this clonotype with many counts. The chain uses TRBV29-1 and TRBJ2-3; D gene ambiguous. Deletions cut 6 bases from V and 2 bases from J, with 15 bases between. This CDR3 spans 14 amino acids. The germline gives CDR1 SQVTM, CDR2 ANQGSEA. The CDR3 reads CSVGLTAATDTQYF. CDR3 bases: TGCAGCGTGGGCCTAACGGCTGCCACAGATACGCAGTATTTT.